Each of the 24 T cell receptor beta chains below was sequenced from the same sample in a study of cytomegalovirus exposure and HLA in healthy donors. PCR employed 60 Vbeta and 13 Jbeta primers. Assay used: immunoSEQ multiplex PCR; TCRdb lists only in-frame clones, some missing. Among under 150,000 clones listed, 82% were seen once. Sequencing was carried out using PBMCs. All receptors come from a male donor in good health and CMV-seronegative.

V and J are TRBV6-6 and TRBJ1-1, with D perhaps TRBD1 (5 bases). The CDR3 has 14 amino acids. CDR1 is MNHNY, CDR2 SVGAGI, per germline (reference sequence). Trimming took off 5 bases at V and 1 base at J, with 11 bases between the two ends. The CDR3 loop is CASSQLTENTEAFF. As DNA, the CDR3 is TGTGCCAGCAGTCAACTGACAGAGAACACTGAAGCTTTCTTT.

This chain links TRBV5-1 with TRBJ1-2; TRBD1 matches 10 bases. CDR3 length: 16 amino acids. V dropped 4 bases and J dropped 7; count of bases not matched to a gene: 13. Germline-derived CDR1 and CDR2 are SGHRS and YFSETQ. The CDR3 is CASSAAGTGAGSGYTF. CDR3 coding DNA: TGCGCCAGCAGCGCCGCCGGGACAGGGGCTGGAAGTGGCTACACCTTC.

Worth noting for this clone: The sample has other DNA sequences that encode this CDR3 too. The CDR3 region has the DNA TGTGCCAGCAGCTTAGACAGGAACTATGGCTACACCTTC. Its protein product is CASSLDRNYGYTF. The genes are TRBV11-2 and TRBJ1-2; D is undetermined. V gave up 0 bases and J gave up 2 bases, with 4 bases separating them. The CDR3 spans 13 residues. Germline loops: CDR1 SGHAT, CDR2 FQNNGV.

The CDR3 sequence is CASSSERESSYEQYF. The DNA for the CDR3 is TGTGCCAGCAGCTCCGAGCGGGAGAGCTCCTACGAGCAGTACTTC. The chain has TRBV13 and TRBJ2-7, with TRBD2 matching over 8 bases. V lost 4 bases to trimming and J lost 0 bases; unmatched junction nucleotides: 5. The germline V gene encodes CDR1 PRHDT and CDR2 FYEKMQ (reference sequence). There are 15 residues in the CDR3.

The chain is built from TRBV7-2 and TRBJ2-7; D is perhaps TRBD2 (5 bases). CDR1 is SGHTA and CDR2 is FQGNSA in the germline V gene. This CDR3 region has 15 residues. Trimming shortened V by 5 bases and J by 4 bases, and 18 bases separated the two germline ends. The chain's CDR3 is CASSPPAEVLYEQYF. CDR3 nucleotides: TGTGCCAGCAGCCCCCCAGCGGAAGTACTTTACGAGCAGTACTTC.

The rearrangement links TRBV4-3 to TRBJ1-2; TRBD1 is a possible D gene (5 bases). Trimming removed 0 bases from V and 5 bases from J, with 19 bases in between. CDR1 is LGHNA and CDR2 is YSLEER in the germline V gene. The CDR3 length is 17 residues. CDR3 sequence reads: CASSQDLGRGRAYGYTF. The DNA of the CDR3 is TGCGCCAGCAGCCAAGATCTCGGGAGGGGTCGGGCTTATGGCTACACCTTC.

The rearrangement links TRBV27 to TRBJ2-7; the D gene is possibly TRBD1 (6 bases). The CDR3 length is 13 residues. V was cut by 5 bases and J by 0 bases, with 8 bases left in between. Germline V gene sequence: CDR1 MNHEY, CDR2 SMNVEV (reference sequence). The CDR3: CASSQTGSYEQYF. CDR3 in DNA: TGTGCCAGCAGTCAGACAGGCTCCTACGAGCAGTACTTC.

The chain employs TRBV5-4 and TRBJ2-3; 7 nucleotides match TRBD2. This CDR3 has 17 amino acids. The germline CDR1 and CDR2 sequences are SGHNT and YYREEE (reference sequence). The V gene end was trimmed by 7 bases and the J gene end by 0 bases; junction bases not matched to a gene: 14. Here the CDR3 reads CASFPAQSSGSTDTQYF. DNA of the CDR3: TGTGCCAGCTTCCCAGCCCAGTCTAGCGGTAGCACAGATACGCAGTATTTT. The variable domain in full, completed from reference TRBV5-4 and TRBJ2-3, reads ETGVTQSPTHLIKTRGQQVTLRCSSQSGHNTVSWYQQALGQGPQFIFQYYREEENGRGNFPPRFSGLQFPNYSSELNVNALELDDSALYLCASFPAQSSGSTDTQYFGPGTRLTVL.

The rearrangement uses TRBV6-5 and TRBJ2-3, with TRBD2 identical over 7 bases. Per the germline V gene, CDR1 is MNHEY and CDR2 is SVGAGI. CDR3 size: 15 residues. V lost 0 bases to trimming and J lost 5 bases; unmatched junction nucleotides: 5. The CDR3 here is CASSYSAGEGDTQYF. DNA for the CDR3: TGTGCCAGCAGTTACTCTGCGGGAGAAGGAGATACGCAGTATTTT.

This clone was counted a single time. J is TRBJ2-7 and V is TRBV27, with a tentative D call TRBD2 (7 bases). The CDR3 extends over 14 amino acids. Trimming left V 3 bases short and J 4 bases short, with 13 bases between. Germline CDR1 is MNHEY and CDR2 is SMNVEV (reference sequence). CDR3 residues: CASSFGGLEYEQYF. The CDR3 DNA sequence: TGTGCCAGCAGTTTCGGGGGGCTAGAGTACGAGCAGTACTTC.

J is TRBJ2-1 and V is TRBV6-5; 8 bases agree with TRBD1. Trimming cost V 7 bases and J 7 bases; bases outside gene matches: 9. This CDR3 is built from 14 residues. CDR1 is MNHEY and CDR2 is SVGAGI in the germline V gene. CDR3 in amino acids: CASIGTGGLNEQFF. In DNA form, the CDR3 reads TGTGCCAGCATAGGGACAGGCGGTCTTAATGAGCAGTTCTTC.

The chain employs TRBV10-3 and TRBJ2-5, with 8 nucleotides matching TRBD1. Germline lookup yields CDR1 ENHRY and CDR2 SYGVKD. Losses at the gene ends were 5 bases for V and 3 bases for J; bases not matched to a gene: 8. The CDR3 sequence is 15 residues long. CDR3 bases: TGTGCCATCAGTCGGACAGGGCCGGAGAAAGAGACCCAGTACTTC. Amino acid sequence: CAISRTGPEKETQYF.

The chain has TRBV6-1 and TRBJ1-1; 7 nucleotides line up with TRBD1. The CDR3 spans 15 residues. Trimming cost V 4 bases and J 2 bases; bases outside gene matches: 7. Germline CDR1 is MNHNS and CDR2 is SASEGT. The CDR3 DNA reads as TGTGCCAGCAGTGCATCCGGGACAGTTAACACTGAAGCTTTCTTT. It codes for CASSASGTVNTEAFF.

The chain couples TRBV6-5 to TRBJ2-5; 8 nucleotides agree with TRBD1. The J segment lost 9 bases and the V segment lost 6 bases, leaving 9 bases of the junction unmatched. Germline assignment: CDR1 MNHEY and CDR2 SVGAGI. The CDR3 length is 13 residues. CDR3 in amino acids: CASSTDPGQAQYF. In DNA form, the CDR3 reads TGTGCCAGCAGCACTGACCCGGGACAGGCCCAGTACTTC.

This clone was seen a single time. V usage is TRBV6-5 and J usage is TRBJ2-3, with D uncertain. Looked up from germline, CDR1 is MNHEY and CDR2 is SVGAGI. Trimming took 6 bases from V and 1 from J, leaving 14 bases between them. The CDR3 runs 15 residues. Here the CDR3 reads CASRRTNWRTDTQYF. For the CDR3, the DNA is TGTGCCAGCAGACGCACCAATTGGCGCACAGATACGCAGTATTTT.

This clone was recorded a few times. The rearrangement uses TRBV7-9 and TRBJ2-7; no reliable D call. The germline V and J ends were trimmed by 2 bases and 3 bases, with 2 bases remaining between them. Germline loops: CDR1 SEHNR, CDR2 FQNEAQ (reference sequence). This CDR3 has 11 residues. As DNA, the CDR3 is TGTGCCAGCAGCTTACTCTACGAGCAGTACTTC. Amino acid sequence: CASSLLYEQYF.

In this sample, this clone turned up a few times. The rearrangement uses TRBV6-6 and TRBJ2-7; 7 bases agree with TRBD2. CDR1 MNHNY and CDR2 SVGAGI come from the germline V gene (reference sequence). CDR3 length: 13 residues. V lost 8 bases to trimming and J lost 0 bases; unmatched junction nucleotides: 4. The CDR3 DNA reads as TGTGCCAGCTTGGGGGGGGACTCCTACGAGCAGTACTTC. Encoded protein: CASLGGDSYEQYF.

This chain joins TRBV7-9 and TRBJ1-4; D may be TRBD1 (6 bases). The germline V gene has CDR1 SEHNR and CDR2 FQNEAQ (reference sequence). The CDR3 covers 16 residues. Trimming pared 6 bases from V and 0 bases from J, leaving 14 bases between. The CDR3 DNA follows: TGTGCCAGCAGTCTCGGGGGGGGGCCAACTAATGAAAAACTGTTTTTT. This sequence encodes CASSLGGGPTNEKLFF.

V is TRBV18 and J is TRBJ1-1; TRBD1 is a possible D gene (5 bases). This CDR3 spans 13 amino acids. The V gene's germline CDR1 is KGHSH and CDR2 LQKENI. V was trimmed by 3 bases and J by 3 bases, leaving 8 bases between them. The CDR3 nucleotides are TGTGCCAGCTCACCTGTAGGGGACACTGAAGCTTTCTTT. It codes for CASSPVGDTEAFF.

V gene TRBV7-8 combines with J gene TRBJ2-5, with TRBD1 matching over 7 bases. The CDR3 is 17 residues long. The germline CDR1 and CDR2 sequences are SGHVS and FQNEAQ. With 5 bases clipped from V and 7 bases from J, the junction kept 19 bases outside the gene matches. The CDR3 coding sequence is TGTGCCAGCAGCCGAAGATATGGGACAGCGACATTGGGGACCCAGTACTTC. Translated: CASSRRYGTATLGTQYF. The full variable domain, in which reference TRBV7-8 and TRBJ2-5 provide the parts outside the CDR3, is GAGVSQSPRYKVAKRGQDVALRCDPISGHVSLFWYQQALGQGPEFLTYFQNEAQLDKSGLPSDRFFAERPEGSVSTLKIQRTQQEDSAVYLCASSRRYGTATLGTQYFGPGTRLLVL.

This clone was counted a single time. V gene TRBV9 combines with J gene TRBJ1-3; D gene ambiguous. V lost 2 bases to trimming and J lost 0 bases, with 9 bases between them. The germline V gene encodes CDR1 SGDLS and CDR2 YYNGEE. This CDR3 spans 15 amino acids. The CDR3 is CASSVVASSGNTIYF. DNA for the CDR3: TGTGCCAGCAGCGTGGTCGCCAGCTCTGGAAACACCATATATTTT.

The chain recombines TRBV19 with TRBJ2-5; tentative D call: TRBD2 (5 bases). CDR1 LNHDA and CDR2 SQIVND come from the germline V gene (reference sequence). The CDR3 runs 14 residues. The V end was cut by 9 bases, the J end by 6 bases, with 20 bases between. CDR3 loop: CASGIGPGVKTQYF. Here the CDR3 DNA reads TGTGCCAGCGGAATTGGACCCGGGGTAAAGACCCAGTACTTC.

The chain is built from TRBV7-9 and TRBJ2-7; the match to TRBD1 covers 7 bases. CDR3 size: 13 residues. V was pared by 8 bases and J by 3 bases, with 7 bases of the junction left unmatched. CDR1 is SEHNR, CDR2 FQNEAQ, per germline (reference sequence). CDR3: CASGRDRDYEQYF. Written as DNA, the CDR3 is TGTGCCAGCGGACGGGACAGAGACTACGAGCAGTACTTC.

In its sample, this clone was seen once. The J gene is TRBJ2-7, the V gene TRBV10-1, with 8 bases lining up with TRBD1. The junction had 19 bases not matched to a gene; V was cut back by 8 bases and J by 7 bases. CDR3 length equals 16 residues. Germline CDR1 is WNHNN and CDR2 is SYGVQD (reference sequence). CDR3 region: CASSMGQVFPFLEQYF. The CDR3 coding sequence is TGCGCCAGCTCCATGGGACAGGTGTTCCCGTTCTTGGAGCAGTACTTC.